Each of the 32 T cell receptor beta chains below was sequenced from the same sample in a study of prognosis after radiotherapy for stage I lung cancer. The genomic DNA TCR beta CDR3 region underwent two rounds of multiplex PCR. With primers specific to each TRBV and TRBJ gene, the first-round PCR was performed. MiXCR, run by TCRdb on the multiplex PCR reads, gives a single entry per CDR3 protein. The table includes roughly 20,000 distinct CDR3 sequences, around 52% detected once. The sequencing used PBMCs, collected before or after stereotactic body radiation therapy (not recorded which). The receptor set was obtained from a donor aged 50 or older with non-small cell lung cancer.

This chain connects TRBV12-3 or TRBV12-4 to TRBJ1-5, with a tentative D call TRBD1 (6 bases). The V and J ends lost 4 bases and 2 bases respectively, with 18 bases between them. The CDR3 runs 17 residues. CDR3 nucleotides: TGTGCCAGCAGTTATGAGGTGGGGGGCGCGGGCAATCAGCCCCAGCATTTT. It translates to CASSYEVGGAGNQPQHF.

V gene TRBV6-1 combines with J gene TRBJ1-1; maybe TRBD1 (5 bases). Germline V gives CDR1 MNHNS, CDR2 SASEGT. The V gene lost 5 bases and the J gene lost 8 bases, with 15 bases spanning the gap. CDR3 length equals 13 residues. The CDR3 nucleotides read TGTGCCAGCAGTACACAGGAGGCGGCAGAAGCTTTCTTT. Translating gives CASSTQEAAEAFF.

This clonotype qualifies as medium-sized. The chain joins TRBV5-1 to TRBJ1-1; D is uncertain. V lost 0 bases, J lost 0 bases, and 21 bases lay in between. CDR1 and CDR2 (germline): SGHRS, YFSETQ. This CDR3 comprises 19 residues. In DNA, the CDR3 is TGCGCCAGCAGCTTGGCCTTGGGAGCGAGGCATCACATGAACACTGAAGCTTTCTTT. It encodes CASSLALGARHHMNTEAFF. The entire variable domain, with the rest obtained from reference TRBV5-1 and TRBJ1-1, is as follows: KAGVTQTPRYLIKTRGQQVTLSCSPISGHRSVSWYQQTPGQGLQFLFEYFSETQRNKGNFPGRFSGRQFSNSRSEMNVSTLELGDSALYLCASSLALGARHHMNTEAFFGQGTRLTVV.

V usage is TRBV19 and J usage is TRBJ2-2, with 8 bases fitting TRBD1. The CDR3 sequence is 14 residues long. The J segment lost 10 bases and the V segment lost 9 bases, leaving 13 bases of the junction unmatched. Germline assignment: CDR1 LNHDA and CDR2 SQIVND (reference sequence). CDR3 in DNA: TGTGCCAGCCGAGACCAGGGGGCGCCCGTGGAGCTGTTTTTT. The encoded protein is CASRDQGAPVELFF.

V and J are TRBV7-8 and TRBJ1-1, with 9 bases aligning to TRBD1. Germline V gene lookup returns CDR1 SGHVS and CDR2 FQNEAQ. The CDR3 consists of 14 residues. V lost 1 base, J lost 7 bases, and 4 bases stayed unmatched. In DNA form, the CDR3 reads TGTGCCAGCAGCTTAGGAGGACAGGGGCTTGAAGCTTTCTTT. The encoded protein is CASSLGGQGLEAFF.

By frequency in the sample, this clonotype is medium-sized. This rearrangement joins TRBV6-1 to TRBJ2-1; 11 bases align to TRBD2. V lost 6 bases to trimming and J lost 4 bases; unmatched junction nucleotides: 5. The CDR3 contains 15 residues. Germline lookup yields CDR1 MNHNS and CDR2 SASEGT. This CDR3 is CASSLLAGGYNEQFF. The CDR3 DNA reads as TGTGCCAGCAGCCTCCTAGCGGGAGGATACAATGAGCAGTTCTTC.

This chain links TRBV5-5 with TRBJ2-3, with 12 nucleotides matching TRBD2. After removal of 0 bases from V and 5 bases from J, the junction contained 4 bases not matched to a gene. Germline V gene sequence: CDR1 SGHKS, CDR2 YYEKEE (reference sequence). This CDR3 has 16 amino acids. CDR3 amino acids: CASSLDPSGGGDTQYF. The CDR3, as DNA: TGTGCCAGCAGCTTGGATCCTAGCGGGGGGGGAGATACGCAGTATTTT.

As regards this clonotype: This likely stems from a read error, as it lies one base from a far larger clone. J is TRBJ1-5 and V is TRBV6-4; D gene uncertain. CDR1 is MRHNA, CDR2 SNTAGT, per germline. The CDR3 length is 20 residues. CDR3 nucleotide sequence: TGTGCCAGCAGTTACTCGACTCAGAGGACGGCCCTTATATTCAATAAGCCCCAGCATTTT. It codes for CASSYSTQRTALIFNKPQHF.

There are many counts of this clonotype. The chain carries TRBV24-1 and TRBJ2-1; D might be TRBD1 (5 bases). V was shortened by 7 bases and J by 5 bases, with 14 bases between the two germline ends. There are 14 residues in the CDR3. CDR1 is KGHDR and CDR2 is SFDVKD in the germline V gene. This CDR3 reads CATRTGLGDNEQFF. Here the CDR3 DNA reads TGTGCCACCAGAACAGGCCTAGGAGACAATGAGCAGTTCTTC.

A note on this clonotype: Relative to the germline gene, one junction end is altered; a read error may explain this. The genes are TRBV15 and TRBJ2-7; either TRBD1 or TRBD2 may supply D (5 bases each). CDR3 length: 15 amino acids. Per germline, CDR1 LNHNV and CDR2 YYDKDF (reference sequence). CDR3 loop: CATIRDTGRDGEQYF. The CDR3 nucleotides read TGTGCCACCATCAGAGATACTGGCAGGGACGGTGAGCAGTACTTC.

Ten or more counts support this clonotype. CDR3 in amino acids: CASSEWKGAELIPYNEQFF. The CDR3, as DNA: TGTGCCAGCAGTGAATGGAAGGGGGCTGAATTAATTCCCTACAATGAGCAGTTCTTC. The V call is TRBV25-1, the J call TRBJ2-1; 7 positions agree with TRBD1. Germline V CDR1 and CDR2: MGHDK, SYGVNS. Trimming cost V 1 base and J 2 bases; bases outside gene matches: 14. The CDR3 length is 19 residues.

Many counts were recorded for this clonotype. This chain links TRBV27 with TRBJ2-5; no clear D. The CDR3 contains 15 residues. Germline lookup yields CDR1 MNHEY and CDR2 SMNVEV (reference sequence). V was cut by 6 bases and J by 2 bases, with 16 bases left in between. CDR3 nucleotide sequence: TGTGCCAGCAGCCGTAAGGCGGTCGGTCAAGAGACCCAGTACTTC. Amino acids: CASSRKAVGQETQYF.

About this clonotype itself: A much larger clone is a single base away; this may be a read error. This chain links TRBV10-1 with TRBJ2-7; D call uncertain. The CDR3 has 15 amino acids. The V gene lost 3 bases and the J gene lost 5 bases, with 17 bases spanning the gap. CDR1 and CDR2 (germline): WNHNN, SYGVQD (reference sequence). DNA of the CDR3: TGCGCCAGCAGTGACCATCCCGGCTGGAGTGACGAGCAGTACTTC. The encoded protein is CASSDHPGWSDEQYF.

The V and J genes are TRBV28 and TRBJ2-7, with D possibly TRBD1 on 6 matching bases. The CDR3 runs 14 residues. Germline-derived CDR1 and CDR2 are MDHEN and SYDVKM. Trimming stripped 4 bases from V and 2 bases from J, with 12 bases between. The DNA of the CDR3 is TGTGCCAGCAGTTCCCCGGCAGGGGCCTACGAGCAGTACTTC. Its protein product is CASSSPAGAYEQYF.

This clonotype was counted many times. The V and J genes are TRBV12-3 or TRBV12-4 and TRBJ2-3; 10 bases line up with TRBD2. The CDR3 runs to 15 residues. The ends lost 6 bases at V and 6 bases at J; junction bases unmatched: 9. Here the CDR3 DNA reads TGTGCCAGCAGGGGGCGGACTAGCGGTTGGGATACGCAGTATTTT. Protein sequence: CASRGRTSGWDTQYF.

Of note for this clonotype: This likely reflects a read error, since a far larger clone is one base away. J is TRBJ2-1 and V is TRBV6-2 or TRBV6-3, with 8 nucleotides matching TRBD2. CDR3 length: 14 residues. Germline values: CDR1 MNHEY, CDR2 SVGEGT. The V segment lost 7 bases and the J segment 1 base; nucleotides outside the gene matches: 3. The chain's CDR3 is CASKASGSYNEQFF. The DNA of the CDR3 is TGTGCCAGCAAGGCTAGCGGGTCCTACAATGAGCAGTTCTTC.

In its sample, this clonotype was seen many times. The gene calls are TRBV20-1 and TRBJ2-7, with unresolved D. Germline CDR1 DFQATT, CDR2 SNEGSKA (reference sequence). The CDR3 runs 12 residues. Trimming left V 1 base short and J 2 bases short, with 6 bases between. CDR3 DNA: TGCAGTGCTAGAGGACTGACCTACGAGCAGTACTTC. This translates into CSARGLTYEQYF.

This clonotype was picked up many times. J is TRBJ2-7 and V is TRBV20-1; 8 nucleotides align to TRBD2. Germline assignment: CDR1 DFQATT and CDR2 SNEGSKA (reference sequence). CDR3 length: 15 amino acids. V was pared by 0 bases and J by 3 bases, with 7 bases of the junction left unmatched. The CDR3 sequence: CSARDLRTSSYEQYF. The CDR3 DNA is TGCAGTGCTAGAGATCTGAGGACTAGCAGCTACGAGCAGTACTTC.

Comments on this clonotype: Its ends do not fully match the called genes, so a read error is possible. The rearrangement uses TRBV28 and TRBJ1-1; perhaps TRBD1 as D (6 bases). The CDR3 has 14 residues. Germline CDR1 and CDR2: MDHEN and SYDVKM. In nucleotides, the CDR3 is TGTGCCAGCTGTCCAGGGGCCTTGAAAACTGAAGATTTCTTT. Protein product: CASCPGALKTEDFF.

The J gene is TRBJ2-6, the V gene TRBV28, with 7 bases aligning to TRBD2. This CDR3 has 12 amino acids. The trim removed 3 bases at V and 12 bases at J, leaving 2 bases unmatched. CDR1 MDHEN and CDR2 SYDVKM come from the germline V gene. CDR3 in amino acids: CASSFWGGVLTF. CDR3 nucleotide sequence: TGTGCCAGCAGTTTTTGGGGGGGCGTCCTGACTTTC.

Notes on this clonotype: A single base is all that separates this from a far larger clone, so a read error is likely. This rearrangement joins TRBV6-4 to TRBJ2-7, with 10 bases identical to TRBD2. CDR3 size: 16 residues. Per the germline V gene, CDR1 is MRHNA and CDR2 is SNTAGT. The V segment lost 3 bases and the J segment 3 bases; nucleotides outside the gene matches: 8. CDR3 residues: CASSEGPAGGHYEQYF. The CDR3 nucleotides are TGTGCCAGCAGTGAAGGACCAGCGGGAGGGCACTACGAGCAGTACTTC.

The V call is TRBV27, the J call TRBJ2-1; 7 bases fit TRBD2. CDR3 length: 15 residues. CDR1 and CDR2 (germline): MNHEY, SMNVEV (reference sequence). V was clipped by 7 bases and J by 1 base; unmatched bases: 7. CDR3 DNA sequence: TGTGCCAGCAATCGCGGGAGTCCGTCCTACAATGAGCAGTTCTTC. This codes for CASNRGSPSYNEQFF.

Concerning this clonotype itself: This likely came from a read error, as a far larger clone is one base away. The chain is built from TRBV7-2 and TRBJ2-3; 14 nucleotides line up with TRBD2. This CDR3 spans 20 amino acids. After removal of 1 base from V and 2 bases from J, the junction contained 11 bases not matched to a gene. Germline-derived CDR1 and CDR2 are SGHTA and FQGNSA. The CDR3 DNA follows: TGTGCCAGCAGCTTAGGTAGACTAGCGGGAGGGCCATTTTACACAGATACGCAGTATTTT. It codes for CASSLGRLAGGPFYTDTQYF.

The chain is built from TRBV20-1 and TRBJ1-1, with D possibly matching TRBD1 (5 bases). V dropped 7 bases and J dropped 3 bases, with 12 bases sitting between them. The CDR3 runs to 12 residues. Germline CDR1 and CDR2: DFQATT and SNEGSKA (reference sequence). CDR3 residues: CSVRRQYTEAFF. CDR3 in DNA: TGCAGTGTAAGGAGACAGTACACTGAAGCTTTCTTT.

This clonotype appeared a single time. V and J are TRBV6-5 and TRBJ2-7; the match to TRBD2 covers 10 bases. The ends lost 0 bases at V and 3 bases at J; junction bases unmatched: 2. The CDR3 runs to 15 residues. The germline V gene encodes CDR1 MNHEY and CDR2 SVGAGI. The CDR3 bases are TGTGCCAGCAGTTACTCCGGACTAGCGGACTACGAGCAGTACTTC. This codes for CASSYSGLADYEQYF.

Note on this clonotype: Germline is not matched at one junction end, which may reflect a read error. The rearrangement links TRBV2 to TRBJ1-1; D might be TRBD1 (6 bases). From germline, CDR1 is SNHLY and CDR2 FYNNEI. The CDR3 sequence is 14 residues long. The CDR3 here is CASRKKGGNNEAFF. Here the CDR3 DNA reads TGTGCCAGCAGGAAGAAGGGGGGGAACAATGAAGCTTTCTTT. The entire variable domain, with the rest obtained from reference TRBV2 and TRBJ1-1, is as follows: EPEVTQTPSHQVTQMGQEVILRCVPISNHLYFYWYRQILGQKVEFLVSFYNNEISEKSEIFDDQFSVERPDGSNFTLKIRSTKLEDSAMYFCASRKKGGNNEAFFGQGTRLTVV.

In this sample, this clonotype turned up a few times. It may be a read error: a sequence one base away is much more abundant. The gene calls are TRBV18 and TRBJ2-3; 9 bases agree with TRBD2. Germline values: CDR1 KGHSH, CDR2 LQKENI. This CDR3 contains 16 residues. The V segment lost 5 bases and the J segment 0 bases; nucleotides outside the gene matches: 6. CDR3 sequence reads: CASSLASGTSTDTQYF. The CDR3 DNA follows: TGTGCCAGCTCATTGGCTAGCGGGACTAGCACAGATACGCAGTATTTT.

A note on this clonotype: At one end, the junction sequence differs from germline, possibly due to a read error. The chain is built from TRBV7-8 and TRBJ2-2; possibly TRBD1 or TRBD2 for D (5 bases each). Germline V gene lookup returns CDR1 SGHVS and CDR2 FQNEAQ. The CDR3 covers 18 residues. The CDR3 DNA sequence: TGTGCCAGAAGCTTTCTCAGTGGGGCCGCTCCGGCCACCGGGAAGCTGTTTTTT. It codes for CARSFLSGAAPATGKLFF.

The CDR3 sequence: CASSAGRPDTQYF. The CDR3 DNA is TGTGCCAGCAGCGCGGGTCGACCAGATACGCAGTATTTT. The V and J genes are TRBV27 and TRBJ2-3; D might be TRBD2 (5 bases). This CDR3 has 13 residues. CDR1 is MNHEY, CDR2 SMNVEV, per germline (reference sequence). The ends were cut back, 6 bases at V and 4 bases at J, with 11 bases in the middle.

This clonotype showed up just a few times. This sequence joins TRBV13 and TRBJ2-5; 10 nucleotides match TRBD2. The junction had 10 bases not matched to a gene; V was cut back by 5 bases and J by 4 bases. The germline CDR1 and CDR2 sequences are PRHDT and FYEKMQ (reference sequence). This CDR3 spans 16 amino acids. The CDR3 sequence: CASSPSGSWLGETQYF. The CDR3 DNA sequence: TGTGCCAGCAGCCCTAGCGGGAGTTGGTTAGGAGAGACCCAGTACTTC.

This clonotype was observed a single time. The CDR3 nucleotides are TGTGCCAGCAGTAACGGGGGGTTATATGGCTACGAGCAGTACTTC. Translating it yields CASSNGGLYGYEQYF. The chain couples TRBV6-1 to TRBJ2-7; 7 bases fit TRBD2. This CDR3 contains 15 residues. Per germline, CDR1 MNHNS and CDR2 SASEGT. The J segment lost 3 bases and the V segment lost 5 bases, leaving 10 bases of the junction unmatched.

This clonotype was detected many times. This chain uses TRBV28 with TRBJ2-4, with unresolved D. CDR3 length: 16 residues. Deletions cut 4 bases from V and 3 bases from J, with 16 bases between. CDR1 MDHEN and CDR2 SYDVKM come from the germline V gene. CDR3 protein: CASSSYSSWGKNIQYF. The CDR3 nucleotides are TGTGCCAGCAGTTCCTACTCCTCCTGGGGCAAAAACATTCAGTACTTC.